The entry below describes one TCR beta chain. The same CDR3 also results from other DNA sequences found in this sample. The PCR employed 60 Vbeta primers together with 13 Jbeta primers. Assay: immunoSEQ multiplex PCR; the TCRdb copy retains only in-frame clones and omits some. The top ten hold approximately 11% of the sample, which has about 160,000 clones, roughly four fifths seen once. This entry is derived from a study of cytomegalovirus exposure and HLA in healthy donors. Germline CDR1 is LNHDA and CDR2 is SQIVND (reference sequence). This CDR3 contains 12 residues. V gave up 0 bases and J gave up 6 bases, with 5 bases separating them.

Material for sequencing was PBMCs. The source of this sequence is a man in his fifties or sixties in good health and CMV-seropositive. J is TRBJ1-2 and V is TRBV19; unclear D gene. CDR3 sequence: CASSIDRDGYTF. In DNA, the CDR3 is TGTGCCAGTAGTATAGATCGGGATGGCTACACCTTC.